This passage covers 17 T cell receptor beta chains from one sample sequenced in a study of blood T cell repertoires in COVID-19. The method was immunoSEQ multiplex PCR; TCRdb's version includes in-frame clones alone and lacks a portion of them. The sample lists some 180,000 clones, around 90% occurring once. Sequenced sample: peripheral blood. The source is a man in his forties with active or convalescent COVID-19.

This clone was detected a few times. This chain connects TRBV14 to TRBJ2-2, with 7 nucleotides matching TRBD2. This CDR3 has 19 residues. J lost 0 bases, V lost 0 bases, and 10 bases had no gene match. The V gene's germline CDR1 is SGHDN and CDR2 FVKESK. This CDR3 reads CASSQEMGSGFANTGELFF. Written as DNA, the CDR3 is TGTGCCAGCAGCCAAGAAATGGGTAGCGGGTTCGCGAACACCGGGGAGCTGTTTTTT.

This chain uses TRBV11-2 with TRBJ1-6; 7 nucleotides align to TRBD1. Germline loops: CDR1 SGHAT, CDR2 FQNNGV. V trimming: 1 base; J trimming: 5 bases; junction bases outside the gene matches: 2. The CDR3 is 15 residues long. The CDR3 DNA reads as TGTGCCAGCAGCTTAGGGGACAGTAATAATTCACCCCTCCACTTT. Residues: CASSLGDSNNSPLHF.

This rearrangement joins TRBV21-1 to TRBJ2-7; the table calls TRBD1, which could not be checked here. TRBV21-1 is a pseudogene locus. The CDR3 spans 12 residues. The CDR3 coding sequence is TGTGCCAGCAGCAAAATCCAGGACGAGCAGTACTTC. It translates to CASSKIQDEQYF.

V is TRBV7-9 and J is TRBJ1-4; D gene uncertain. The V gene lost 2 bases and the J gene lost 5 bases, with 9 bases spanning the gap. This CDR3 spans 14 amino acids. The germline V gene has CDR1 SEHNR and CDR2 FQNEAQ (reference sequence). CDR3 coding DNA: TGTGCCAGCAGCTTATTGGCGGAAAATGAAAAACTGTTTTTT. This encodes CASSLLAENEKLFF.

This chain uses TRBV28 with TRBJ2-7; perhaps TRBD2 as D (6 bases). Germline CDR1 and CDR2: MDHEN and SYDVKM. V was clipped by 8 bases and J by 6 bases, with 17 bases between them. The CDR3 has 13 residues. The CDR3 protein is CASYLSGGLEQYF. CDR3 coding DNA: TGTGCCAGCTATCTTAGCGGAGGCCTCGAGCAGTACTTC.

The chain employs TRBV7-2 and TRBJ1-5; D is ambiguous. With 5 bases removed from V and 4 bases from J, the gap between germline ends came to 12 bases. The CDR3 has 14 amino acids. Germline V gene sequence: CDR1 SGHTA, CDR2 FQGNSA. In nucleotides, the CDR3 is TGTGCCAGCAGCCCGACCAGGTTGAATCAGCCCCAGCATTTT. As protein: CASSPTRLNQPQHF.

The V and J genes are TRBV29-1 and TRBJ2-1; 13 bases align to TRBD2. The germline CDR1 and CDR2 sequences are SQVTM and ANQGSEA. This CDR3 is built from 13 residues. Trimming removed 7 bases from V and 7 bases from J; junction bases left unmatched: 4. CDR3 protein: CSDETSGRNEQFF. In DNA, the CDR3 is TGCAGCGACGAGACTAGCGGGAGGAATGAGCAGTTCTTC.

The V and J genes are TRBV27 and TRBJ2-1, with 7 bases that match TRBD1. The CDR3 contains 15 residues. Germline loops: CDR1 MNHEY, CDR2 SMNVEV (reference sequence). V shed 5 bases, J shed 5 bases, and the junction held 9 bases outside the gene matches. The CDR3: CASSLTGNLHNEQFF. In DNA form, the CDR3 reads TGTGCCAGCAGTCTGACAGGGAATCTCCACAATGAGCAGTTCTTC.

This chain joins TRBV24-1 and TRBJ2-1, with no clear D. CDR1 is KGHDR, CDR2 SFDVKD, per germline. Trimming left V 3 bases short and J 7 bases short, with 9 bases between. CDR3 length: 13 residues. The CDR3: CATSDPLKNEQFF. CDR3 bases: TGTGCCACCAGTGATCCCCTAAAAAATGAGCAGTTCTTC.

The chain uses TRBV12-3 or TRBV12-4 and TRBJ1-2, with a weak D call TRBD1 (6 bases). The CDR3 runs to 13 residues. The ends were cut back, 6 bases at V and 4 bases at J, with 12 bases in the middle. CDR3 protein: CASSRDRTYGYTF. DNA for the CDR3: TGTGCCAGCAGCAGAGACAGGACCTATGGCTACACCTTC.

The chain joins TRBV28 to TRBJ1-6; TRBD1 matches 7 bases. Germline values: CDR1 MDHEN, CDR2 SYDVKM. J gave up 4 bases and V 5 bases, and 2 bases lay outside the gene matches. This CDR3 spans 14 amino acids. The CDR3 reads CASSGTDYNSPLHF. In DNA, the CDR3 is TGTGCCAGCAGTGGGACAGATTATAATTCACCCCTCCACTTT.

The chain recombines TRBV29-1 with TRBJ2-7; 11 nucleotides agree with TRBD1. Germline V lookup: CDR1 SQVTM, CDR2 ANQGSEA. The junction had 15 bases not matched to a gene; V was cut back by 7 bases and J by 7 bases. This CDR3 is 15 amino acids long. Here the CDR3 DNA reads TGCAGCGCTCGGAGTTTTGGACAGGGGGCGGGGGAGCAGTACTTC. The encoded protein is CSARSFGQGAGEQYF.

This chain uses TRBV30 with TRBJ2-7; D might be TRBD1 (6 bases). This CDR3 is built from 11 residues. The V gene lost 3 bases and the J gene lost 5 bases, with 8 bases spanning the gap. The V gene's germline CDR1 is GTSNPN and CDR2 SVGIG (reference sequence). This CDR3 reads CAWRQGNEQYF. CDR3 coding DNA: TGTGCCTGGAGACAGGGTAACGAGCAGTACTTC.

In DNA form, the CDR3 reads TGTGCCAGCAGTTTCTACACTGAAGCTTTCTTT. It translates to CASSFYTEAFF. The rearrangement links TRBV2 to TRBJ1-1; D is uncertain. The CDR3 runs to 11 residues. The germline V gene encodes CDR1 SNHLY and CDR2 FYNNEI. Trimming pared 5 bases from V and 3 bases from J, leaving 4 bases between.

The rearrangement uses TRBV5-5 and TRBJ2-7, with D possibly being TRBD1 (5 bases). The CDR3 is 13 residues long. Trimming cost V 3 bases and J 1 base, with 8 bases left between them. Germline CDR1 is SGHKS and CDR2 is YYEKEE (reference sequence). The CDR3 loop reads CASSSDRSYEQYF. The DNA for the CDR3 is TGTGCCAGCAGCTCCGACAGATCCTACGAGCAGTACTTC.

The chain is built from TRBV18 and TRBJ2-7; D is perhaps TRBD1 (6 bases). Germline values: CDR1 KGHSH, CDR2 LQKENI. V was clipped by 3 bases and J by 3 bases, with 18 bases between them. This CDR3 spans 16 amino acids. The CDR3 reads CASSPAGQSRGYEQYF. The DNA for the CDR3 is TGTGCCAGCTCACCCGCCGGACAGAGCCGGGGCTACGAGCAGTACTTC.

The chain is built from TRBV28 and TRBJ1-5, with 9 bases identical to TRBD1. The V gene end was trimmed by 5 bases and the J gene end by 7 bases; junction bases not matched to a gene: 3. Germline assignment: CDR1 MDHEN and CDR2 SYDVKM. This CDR3 has 13 residues. The CDR3 DNA reads as TGTGCCAGCAGTACAGGGGGCCCCCAGCCCCAGCATTTT. This encodes CASSTGGPQPQHF.